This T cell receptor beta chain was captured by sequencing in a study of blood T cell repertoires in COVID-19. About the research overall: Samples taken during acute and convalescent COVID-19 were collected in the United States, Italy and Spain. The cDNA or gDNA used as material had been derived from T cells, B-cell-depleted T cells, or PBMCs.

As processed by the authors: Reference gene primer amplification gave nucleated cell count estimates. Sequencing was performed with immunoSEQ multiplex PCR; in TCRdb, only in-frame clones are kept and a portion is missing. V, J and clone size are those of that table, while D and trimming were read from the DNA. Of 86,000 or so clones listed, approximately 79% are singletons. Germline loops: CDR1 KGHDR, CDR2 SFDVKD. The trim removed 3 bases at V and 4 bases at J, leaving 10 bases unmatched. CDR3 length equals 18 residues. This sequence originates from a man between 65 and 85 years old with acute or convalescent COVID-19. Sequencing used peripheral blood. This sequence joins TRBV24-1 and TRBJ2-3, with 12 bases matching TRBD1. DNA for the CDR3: TGTGCCACCAGTGATCCTCCGGGACAGGGGGCGCAGTCAGATACGCAGTATTTT. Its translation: CATSDPPGQGAQSDTQYF.